This T cell receptor beta chain comes out of a study of graft-versus-host responses after intestinal transplantation. In the study overall: Isolated intestinal, liver-intestinal, or multivisceral transplants had been given to the recipients. All of the recipients had induction that used anti-thymocyte globulin, then tacrolimus and steroids for approximately 3 years.

Sequencing was performed with immunoSEQ multiplex PCR; in TCRdb, only in-frame clones are kept and a portion is missing. Among some 87,000 clones listed, 80% to 95% were seen once. Turning to this clone: Its antigen is not identified.

The CDR3 is 16 residues long. Trimming shortened V by 3 bases and J by 5 bases, and 19 bases separated the two germline ends. CDR1 is SGHVS, CDR2 FNYEAQ, per germline. The chain combines TRBV7-6 with TRBJ2-5; possible D gene TRBD2, 6 bases. The sequence came from a human donor who was the organ donor for an intestinal transplant. The sample consisted of unstimulated CD8+ T cells sorted from spleen or lymph node cells, taken before transplant. This CDR3 is CASSFPGTAREETQYF. In nucleotides, the CDR3 is TGTGCCAGCAGCTTCCCCGGGACGGCTCGGGAGGAGACCCAGTACTTC.